The T cell receptor beta chain described here comes from a study of molecular identifiers for immune sequencing clone quantification. Via MiXCR, TCRdb re-called the PCR reads, giving one row per CDR3 protein. The sample lists about 630,000 distinct CDR3 sequences, around 25% occurring once. This clonotype was seen at least ten times. Naive CD8 T cells underwent sorting with the CD8+CD4-CCR7+CD45RA+ definition. Germline lookup yields CDR1 SGDLS and CDR2 YYNGEE. V lost 3 bases and J 3 bases, leaving 4 bases between the germline ends. This CDR3 spans 11 amino acids. Specimen: naive CD8+ T cells from blood, with Jurkat cell RNA spiked in. This sample's subset: FACS-sorted CD8+CD4-CCR7+CD45RA+ naive T cells. The sequence derives from a human donor in good health. Some libraries in this study had Jurkat cell RNA spiked in. The chain links TRBV9 to TRBJ2-7; D call uncertain. The DNA of the CDR3 is TGTGCCAGCAGCGCCCGCTACGAGCAGTACTTC. Its translation is CASSARYEQYF.